The present TCR beta chain was sequenced within a study of T cells in localized non-small cell lung cancer. The assay was immunoSEQ multiplex PCR, and TCRdb's table has in-frame clones only and misses some. Found here are 60,000 to 85,000 clones, 70% to 90% of them singletons; the top ten hold roughly a fifth. On this clone: The target antigen is unknown.

General study findings and limits: Maximal T cell clonality occurred in uninvolved adjacent lung, with tumor ranking below it. Overall survival was longer when the density of T cells in the blood was higher. Across samples, adjacent lung featured a median around 55 of the top 100 tumor clones.

Germline V lookup: CDR1 KGHSH, CDR2 LQKENI. Trimming took 2 bases from V and 6 from J; bases not matched to a gene: 7. The CDR3 length is 15 residues. The sequence came from a male donor older than 55 with stage III squamous cell lung carcinoma. The chain recombines TRBV18 with TRBJ2-3; TRBD1 matches at 8 bases. Sequences were derived from peripheral blood, sampled before any cancer treatment. The CDR3 region has the DNA TGTGCCAGCTCACCAAACCAGGGGGCGCGGGATACGCAGTATTTT. It codes for CASSPNQGARDTQYF.